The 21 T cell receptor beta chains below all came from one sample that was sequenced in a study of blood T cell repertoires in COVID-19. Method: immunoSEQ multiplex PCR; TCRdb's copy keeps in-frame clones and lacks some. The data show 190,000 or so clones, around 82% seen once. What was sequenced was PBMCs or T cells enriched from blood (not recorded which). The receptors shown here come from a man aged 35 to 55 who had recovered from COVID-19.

CDR3 sequence reads: CSSRQGATTDTEAFF. The CDR3 coding sequence is TGCAGCTCGAGACAGGGGGCCACCACGGACACTGAAGCTTTCTTT. The chain employs TRBV29-1 and TRBJ1-1, with TRBD1 matching 10 bases. The J segment lost 3 bases and the V segment lost 8 bases, leaving 12 bases of the junction unmatched. Germline CDR1 SQVTM, CDR2 ANQGSEA. This CDR3 contains 15 residues.

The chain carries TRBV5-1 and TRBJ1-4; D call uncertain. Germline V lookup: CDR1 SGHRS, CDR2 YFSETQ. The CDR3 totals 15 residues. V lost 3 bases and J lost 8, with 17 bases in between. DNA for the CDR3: TGCGCCAGCAGCTATGTTTGGGGAGGTGGCGAAAAACTGTTTTTT. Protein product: CASSYVWGGGEKLFF. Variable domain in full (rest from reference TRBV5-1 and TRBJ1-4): KAGVTQTPRYLIKTRGQQVTLSCSPISGHRSVSWYQQTPGQGLQFLFEYFSETQRNKGNFPGRFSGRQFSNSRSEMNVSTLELGDSALYLCASSYVWGGGEKLFFGSGTQLSVL.

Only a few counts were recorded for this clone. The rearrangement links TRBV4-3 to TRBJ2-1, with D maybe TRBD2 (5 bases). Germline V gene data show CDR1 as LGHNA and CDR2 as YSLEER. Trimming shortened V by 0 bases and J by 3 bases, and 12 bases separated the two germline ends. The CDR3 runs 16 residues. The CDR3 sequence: CASSQDVPGGYNEQFF. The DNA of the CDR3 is TGCGCCAGCAGCCAAGATGTCCCAGGAGGCTACAATGAGCAGTTCTTC.

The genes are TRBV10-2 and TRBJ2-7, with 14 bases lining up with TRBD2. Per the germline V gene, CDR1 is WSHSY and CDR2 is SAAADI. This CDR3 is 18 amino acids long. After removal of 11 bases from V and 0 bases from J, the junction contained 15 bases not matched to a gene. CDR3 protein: CAVRGGLAGDPTSYEQYF. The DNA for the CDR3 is TGCGCCGTCCGGGGGGGACTAGCGGGAGACCCTACCTCCTACGAGCAGTACTTC.

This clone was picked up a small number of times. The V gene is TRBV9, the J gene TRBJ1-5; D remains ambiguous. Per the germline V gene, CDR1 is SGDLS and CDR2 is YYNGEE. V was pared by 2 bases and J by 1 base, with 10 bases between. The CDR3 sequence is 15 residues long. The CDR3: CASSVAPQSNQPQHF. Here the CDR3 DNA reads TGTGCCAGCAGCGTTGCCCCACAAAGCAATCAGCCCCAGCATTTT.

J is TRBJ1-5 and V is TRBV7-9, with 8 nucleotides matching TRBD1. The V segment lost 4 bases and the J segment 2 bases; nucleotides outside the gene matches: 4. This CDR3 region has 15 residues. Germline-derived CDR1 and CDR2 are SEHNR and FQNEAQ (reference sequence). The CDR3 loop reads CASSSDREGNQPQHF. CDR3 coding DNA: TGTGCCAGCAGCTCGGACAGGGAGGGCAATCAGCCCCAGCATTTT.

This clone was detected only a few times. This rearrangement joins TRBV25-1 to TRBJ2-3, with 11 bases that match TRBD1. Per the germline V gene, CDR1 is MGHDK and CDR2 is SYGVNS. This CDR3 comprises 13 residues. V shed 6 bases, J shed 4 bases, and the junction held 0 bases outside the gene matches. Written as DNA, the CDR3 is TGTGCCAGCAGGGGACAGGGGGCAGATACGCAGTATTTT. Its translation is CASRGQGADTQYF.

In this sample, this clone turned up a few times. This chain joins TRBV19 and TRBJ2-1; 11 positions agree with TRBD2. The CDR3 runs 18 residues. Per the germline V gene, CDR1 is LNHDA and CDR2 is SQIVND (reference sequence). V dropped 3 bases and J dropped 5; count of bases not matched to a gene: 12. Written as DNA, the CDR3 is TGTGCCAGTAGTATGTATAGGGGAGGACTAGCGGGCGACAATGAGCAGTTCTTC. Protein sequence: CASSMYRGGLAGDNEQFF.

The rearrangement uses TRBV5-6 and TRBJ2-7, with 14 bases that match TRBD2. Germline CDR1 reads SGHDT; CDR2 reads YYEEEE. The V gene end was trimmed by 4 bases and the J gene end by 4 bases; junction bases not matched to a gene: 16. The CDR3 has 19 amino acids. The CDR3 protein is CASSPTGLAGGTIRYEQYV. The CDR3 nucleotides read TGTGCCAGCAGCCCTACCGGACTAGCGGGAGGCACAATTCGATACGAGCAGTACGTC.

The CDR3 reads CASGQGNSPLHF. CDR3 coding DNA: TGCGCCAGCGGACAGGGAAATTCACCCCTCCACTTT. The gene calls are TRBV10-1 and TRBJ1-6; 8 bases fit TRBD1. Germline CDR1 is WNHNN and CDR2 is SYGVQD (reference sequence). CDR3 size: 12 residues. V shed 8 bases, J shed 7 bases, and the junction held 1 base outside the gene matches.

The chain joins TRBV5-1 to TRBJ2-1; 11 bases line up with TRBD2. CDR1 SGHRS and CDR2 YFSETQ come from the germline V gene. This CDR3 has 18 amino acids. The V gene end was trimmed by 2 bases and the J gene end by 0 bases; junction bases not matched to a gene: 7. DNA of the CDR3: TGCGCCAGCAGCTTCACTAGCGGGGGCTTTAGCTCCTACAATGAGCAGTTCTTC. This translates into CASSFTSGGFSSYNEQFF.

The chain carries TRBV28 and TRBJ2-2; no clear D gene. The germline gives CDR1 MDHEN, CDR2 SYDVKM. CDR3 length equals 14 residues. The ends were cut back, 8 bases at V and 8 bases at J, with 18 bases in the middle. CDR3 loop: CASGRHTKLGELFF. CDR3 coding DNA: TGTGCCAGCGGAAGGCATACTAAGCTAGGGGAGCTGTTTTTT.

CDR3 DNA sequence: TGTGCCAGCAGCTCACCCGTATCTCCGGGACAGGGAAAGGATGGCTACACCTTC. Protein product: CASSSPVSPGQGKDGYTF. The chain combines TRBV21-1 with TRBJ1-2; TRBD1, the D gene given by the table, was not confirmed from the DNA. TRBV21-1 is an annotated pseudogene. The CDR3 sequence is 18 residues long.

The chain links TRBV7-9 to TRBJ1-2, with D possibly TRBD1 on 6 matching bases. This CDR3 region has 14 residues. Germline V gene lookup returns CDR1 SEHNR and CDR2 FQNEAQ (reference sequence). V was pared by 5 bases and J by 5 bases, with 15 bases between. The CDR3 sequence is CASSPRGGGYGYTF. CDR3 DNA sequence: TGTGCCAGCAGCCCCCGAGGGGGAGGGTATGGCTACACCTTC.

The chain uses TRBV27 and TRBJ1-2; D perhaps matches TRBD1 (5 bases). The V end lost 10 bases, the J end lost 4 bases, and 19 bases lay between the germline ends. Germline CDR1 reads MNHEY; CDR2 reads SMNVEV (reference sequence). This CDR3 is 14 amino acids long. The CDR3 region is CATRTGSNSYGYTF. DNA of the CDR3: TGTGCCACCCGTACAGGTTCTAACTCCTATGGCTACACCTTC.

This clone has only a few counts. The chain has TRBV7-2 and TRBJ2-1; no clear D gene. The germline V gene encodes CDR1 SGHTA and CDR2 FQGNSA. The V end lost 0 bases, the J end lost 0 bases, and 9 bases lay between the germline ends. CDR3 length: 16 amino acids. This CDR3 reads CASSLALGNSYNEQFF. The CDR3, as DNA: TGTGCCAGCAGCTTAGCGCTAGGCAACTCCTACAATGAGCAGTTCTTC.

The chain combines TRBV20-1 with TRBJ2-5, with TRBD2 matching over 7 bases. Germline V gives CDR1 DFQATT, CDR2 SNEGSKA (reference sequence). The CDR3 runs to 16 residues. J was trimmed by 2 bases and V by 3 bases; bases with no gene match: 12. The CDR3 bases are TGCAGTGCTAGTGGTAATGGCCTAGCGGTGCAAGAGACCCAGTACTTC. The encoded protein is CSASGNGLAVQETQYF.

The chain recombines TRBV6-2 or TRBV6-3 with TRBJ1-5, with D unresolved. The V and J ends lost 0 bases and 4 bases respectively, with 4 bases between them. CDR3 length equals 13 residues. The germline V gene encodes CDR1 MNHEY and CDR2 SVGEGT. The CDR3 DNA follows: TGTGCCAGCAGTTACTCTAGAAATCAGCCCCAGCATTTT. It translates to CASSYSRNQPQHF.

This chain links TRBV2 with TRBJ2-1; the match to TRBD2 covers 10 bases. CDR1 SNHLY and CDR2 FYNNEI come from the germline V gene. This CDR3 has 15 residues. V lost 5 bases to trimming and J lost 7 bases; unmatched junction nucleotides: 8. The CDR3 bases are TGTGCCAGCAGTTACACTAGCGGGGATAGGAATGAGCAGTTCTTC. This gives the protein CASSYTSGDRNEQFF.

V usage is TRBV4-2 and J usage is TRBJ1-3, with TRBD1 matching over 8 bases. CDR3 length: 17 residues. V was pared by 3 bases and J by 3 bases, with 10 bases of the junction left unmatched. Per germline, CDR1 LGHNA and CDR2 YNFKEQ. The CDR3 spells CASSQLSSGGRGNTIYF. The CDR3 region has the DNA TGTGCCAGCAGCCAGTTGTCGTCAGGGGGCCGTGGAAACACCATATATTTT.

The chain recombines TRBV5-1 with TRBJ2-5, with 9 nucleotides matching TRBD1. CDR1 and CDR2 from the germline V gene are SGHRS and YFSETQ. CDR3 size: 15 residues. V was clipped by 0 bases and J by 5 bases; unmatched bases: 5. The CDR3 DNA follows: TGCGCCAGCAGCTTGGGCGGGACAGGGAGGGAGACCCAGTACTTC. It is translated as CASSLGGTGRETQYF.